These 4 T cell receptor beta chains came from one sample sequenced in a study of early T cells in non-severe SARS-CoV-2 infection. From the 5' RACE reads, TCRdb called clonotypes with MiXCR, one entry per CDR3 protein. The sample contains 50,000 to 70,000 distinct CDR3 sequences, 7.7% of which appear only once. The source material was whole blood. These receptors came from an adult who was a healthcare worker with PCR-confirmed SARS-CoV-2 infection or an uninfected control (not recorded which).

This sequence joins TRBV10-1 and TRBJ2-2; perhaps TRBD2 as D (6 bases). V shed 0 bases and J shed 5 bases, with 16 bases lying between them. The CDR3 totals 17 residues. Germline V gene sequence: CDR1 WNHNN, CDR2 SYGVQD (reference sequence). The CDR3 sequence is CASSESRESSGTGELFF. The CDR3 DNA reads TGCGCCAGCAGTGAGTCGCGGGAAAGTTCGGGAACCGGGGAGCTGTTTTTT.

This clonotype was recorded at least ten times. The chain links TRBV3-1 to TRBJ2-1; the match to TRBD2 covers 12 bases. CDR3 length: 19 residues. The germline V gene has CDR1 LGHDT and CDR2 YNNKEL (reference sequence). J lost 0 bases, V lost 5 bases, and 11 bases had no gene match. In nucleotides, the CDR3 is TGTGCCAGCAGCGTGGGACTAGCGGGTCTCTTAAGCTCCTACAATGAGCAGTTCTTC. Protein: CASSVGLAGLLSSYNEQFF.

There are a few counts of this clonotype. J is TRBJ1-1 and V is TRBV5-1, with D uncertain. From germline, CDR1 is SGHRS and CDR2 YFSETQ. This CDR3 is 15 amino acids long. Trimming shortened V by 2 bases and J by 3 bases, and 14 bases separated the two germline ends. The CDR3 is CASSFGSRWDTEAFF. The CDR3 nucleotides are TGCGCCAGCAGCTTCGGCAGTCGTTGGGACACTGAAGCTTTCTTT.

This clonotype was seen more than once but under ten times. The CDR3 region has the DNA TGCAGTGCTACGGGACAGGACTATGGCTACACCTTC. This gives the protein CSATGQDYGYTF. The rearrangement joins TRBV20-1 to TRBJ1-2, with TRBD1 identical over 8 bases. Germline V CDR1 and CDR2: DFQATT, SNEGSKA (reference sequence). Unmatched junction bases numbered 1, after V lost 4 bases and J lost 3 bases. The CDR3 runs 12 residues.